The sequence of this T cell receptor (beta chain) was determined in a study of CD8+ T cells in alopecia areata. Across the study: Scoring of severity for treated patients was based on percentage of affected scalp area.

Treatment denoted: oral pan-JAK inhibitor, 5-10 mg twice daily. It was from alopecia areata patients that lesional scalp punch biopsies and peripheral blood were collected. Germline-derived CDR1 and CDR2 are SNHLY and FYNNEI. CDR3 length: 12 amino acids. Trimming removed 7 bases at V and 4 bases at J, with 9 bases between. After isolation, RNA underwent reverse transcription to generate cDNA as the sequencing template. The assay was immunoSEQ multiplex PCR, and TCRdb's table has in-frame clones only and misses some. Here the sample spans under 200,000 clones, around three fifths being singletons. As regards this clone: As yet, its antigen is unknown.

Whole-study findings and limits: Numerous expanded lesional clones remained in scalp and blood during tofacitinib. The study found higher clonality in lesional than normal scalp, especially in alopecia totalis/universalis.

The genes are TRBV2 and TRBJ2-3; no firm D call. The material was CD4+ T cells sorted from blood, obtained at week 24, from a patient treated with tofacitinib. The origin of this receptor is a human donor with alopecia areata. This CDR3 reads CASNDMADTQYF. The CDR3 nucleotides are TGTGCCAGCAACGATATGGCAGATACGCAGTATTTT.